This TCR beta chain was identified during a study of identical twins. Trimming pared 0 bases from V and 3 bases from J, leaving 12 bases between. The CDR3 has 16 amino acids. Germline V gene lookup returns CDR1 LNHNV and CDR2 YYDKDF (reference sequence). TCRdb passed the 5' RACE reads through MiXCR, listing each CDR3 protein once. The profile covers 100,000 to 110,000 distinct CDR3 sequences, with 4.5% to 6.5% appearing a single time and about 12% taken by the ten largest. Many counts were recorded for this clonotype. This clonotype originated in a woman in her fifties or sixties in good health. V gene TRBV15 combines with J gene TRBJ2-4; D is ambiguous. The sequenced sample consisted of memory T cells sorted from blood. CDR3 DNA sequence: TGTGCCACCAGCAGAGATCGTTCATCTAGCAAAAACATTCAGTACTTC. Encoded protein: CATSRDRSSSKNIQYF.